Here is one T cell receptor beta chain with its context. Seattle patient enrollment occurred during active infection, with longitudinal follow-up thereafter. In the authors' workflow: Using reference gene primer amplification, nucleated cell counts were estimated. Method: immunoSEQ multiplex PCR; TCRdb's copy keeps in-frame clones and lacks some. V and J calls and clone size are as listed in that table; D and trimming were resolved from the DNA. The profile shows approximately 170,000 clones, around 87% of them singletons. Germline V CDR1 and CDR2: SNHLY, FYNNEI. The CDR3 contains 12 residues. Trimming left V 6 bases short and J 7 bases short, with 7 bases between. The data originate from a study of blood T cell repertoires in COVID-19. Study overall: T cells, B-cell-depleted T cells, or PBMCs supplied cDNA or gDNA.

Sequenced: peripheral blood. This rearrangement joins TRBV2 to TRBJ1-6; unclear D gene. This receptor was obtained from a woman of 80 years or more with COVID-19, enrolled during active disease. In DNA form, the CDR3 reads TGTGCCAGCAGCTTCCTAAATTCACCCCTCCACTTT. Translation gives CASSFLNSPLHF.